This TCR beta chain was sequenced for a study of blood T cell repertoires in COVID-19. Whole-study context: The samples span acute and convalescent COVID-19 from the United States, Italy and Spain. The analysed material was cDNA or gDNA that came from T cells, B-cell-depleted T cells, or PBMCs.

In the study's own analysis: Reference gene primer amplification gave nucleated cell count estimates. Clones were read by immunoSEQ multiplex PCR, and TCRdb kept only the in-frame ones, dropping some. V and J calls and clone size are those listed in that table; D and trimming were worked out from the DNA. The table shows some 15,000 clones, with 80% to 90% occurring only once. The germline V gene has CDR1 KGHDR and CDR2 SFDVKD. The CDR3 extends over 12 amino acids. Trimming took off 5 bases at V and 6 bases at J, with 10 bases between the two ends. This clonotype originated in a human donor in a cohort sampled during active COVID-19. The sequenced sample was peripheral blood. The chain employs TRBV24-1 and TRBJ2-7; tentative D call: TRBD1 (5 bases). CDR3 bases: TGTGCCACCAGTGGGGGCAGGGCCGAGCAGTACTTC. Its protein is CATSGGRAEQYF.